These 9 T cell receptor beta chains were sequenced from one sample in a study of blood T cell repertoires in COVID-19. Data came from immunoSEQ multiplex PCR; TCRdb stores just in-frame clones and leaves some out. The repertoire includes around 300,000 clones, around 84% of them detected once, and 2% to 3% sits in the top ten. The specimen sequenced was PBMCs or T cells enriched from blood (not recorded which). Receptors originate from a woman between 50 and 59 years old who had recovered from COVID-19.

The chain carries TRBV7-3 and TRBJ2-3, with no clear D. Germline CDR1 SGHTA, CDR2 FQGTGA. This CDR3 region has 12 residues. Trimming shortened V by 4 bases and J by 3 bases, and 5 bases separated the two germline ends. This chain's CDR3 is CASSSTTDTQYF. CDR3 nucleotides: TGTGCCAGCAGCTCTACTACAGATACGCAGTATTTT.

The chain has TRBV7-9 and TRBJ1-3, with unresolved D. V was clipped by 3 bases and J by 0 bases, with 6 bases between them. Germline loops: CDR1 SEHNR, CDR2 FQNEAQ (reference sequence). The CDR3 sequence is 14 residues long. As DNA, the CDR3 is TGTGCCAGCAGCTTGAGTGTCTCTGGAAACACCATATATTTT. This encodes CASSLSVSGNTIYF.

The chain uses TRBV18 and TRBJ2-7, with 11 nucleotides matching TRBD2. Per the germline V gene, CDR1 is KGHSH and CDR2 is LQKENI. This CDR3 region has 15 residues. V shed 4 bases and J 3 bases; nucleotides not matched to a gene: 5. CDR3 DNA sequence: TGTGCCAGCTCACGAGCCGGGACTAGCGGCTACGAGCAGTACTTC. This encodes CASSRAGTSGYEQYF.

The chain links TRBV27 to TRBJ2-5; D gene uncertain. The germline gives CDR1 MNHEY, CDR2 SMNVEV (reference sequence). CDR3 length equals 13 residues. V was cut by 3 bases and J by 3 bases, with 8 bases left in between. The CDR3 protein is CASSLYTKETQYF. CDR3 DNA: TGTGCCAGCAGTTTGTATACTAAAGAGACCCAGTACTTC.

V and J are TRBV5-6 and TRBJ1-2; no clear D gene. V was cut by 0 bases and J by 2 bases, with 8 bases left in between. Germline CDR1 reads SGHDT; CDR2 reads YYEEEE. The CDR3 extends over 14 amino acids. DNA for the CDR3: TGTGCCAGCAGCTTGGACACCGGGAACTATGGCTACACCTTC. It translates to CASSLDTGNYGYTF.

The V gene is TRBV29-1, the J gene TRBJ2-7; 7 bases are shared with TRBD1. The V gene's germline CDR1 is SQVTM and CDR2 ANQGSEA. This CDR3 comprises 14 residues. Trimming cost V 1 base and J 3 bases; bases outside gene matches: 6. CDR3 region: CSVEGQGASYEQYF. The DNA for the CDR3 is TGCAGCGTTGAAGGACAGGGAGCGAGCTACGAGCAGTACTTC.

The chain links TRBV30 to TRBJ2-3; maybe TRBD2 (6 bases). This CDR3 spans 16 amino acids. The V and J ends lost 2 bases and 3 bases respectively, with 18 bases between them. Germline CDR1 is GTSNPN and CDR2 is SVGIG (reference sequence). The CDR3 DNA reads TGTGCCTGGAGTCCGAGCCGGAGGGGTTGGACAGATACGCAGTATTTT. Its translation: CAWSPSRRGWTDTQYF.

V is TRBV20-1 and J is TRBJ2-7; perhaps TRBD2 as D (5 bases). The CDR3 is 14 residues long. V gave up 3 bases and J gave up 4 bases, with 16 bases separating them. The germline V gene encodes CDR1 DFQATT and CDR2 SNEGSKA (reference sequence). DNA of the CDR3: TGCAGTGCTAGTAGGTGGGAGCGGTCATACGAGCAGTACTTC. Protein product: CSASRWERSYEQYF.

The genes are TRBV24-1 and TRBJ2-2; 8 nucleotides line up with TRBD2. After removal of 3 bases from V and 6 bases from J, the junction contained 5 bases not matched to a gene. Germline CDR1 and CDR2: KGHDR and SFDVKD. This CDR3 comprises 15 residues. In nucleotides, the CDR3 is TGTGCCACCAGTGATCCGGGGGGGGCAGCCGGGGAGCTGTTTTTT. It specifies CATSDPGGAAGELFF.